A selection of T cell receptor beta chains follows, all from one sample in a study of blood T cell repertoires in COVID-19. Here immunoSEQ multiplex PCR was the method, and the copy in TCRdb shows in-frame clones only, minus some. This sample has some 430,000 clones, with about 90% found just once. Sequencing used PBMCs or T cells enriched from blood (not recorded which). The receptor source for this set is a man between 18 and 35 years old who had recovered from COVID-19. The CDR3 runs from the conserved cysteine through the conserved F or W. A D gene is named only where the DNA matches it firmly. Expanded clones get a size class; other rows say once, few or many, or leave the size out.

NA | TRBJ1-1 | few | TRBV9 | TGTGCCAGCAGCGTAGTGGAGACCCGTGCCCCTGAAGCTTTCTTT | CASSVVETRAPEAFF
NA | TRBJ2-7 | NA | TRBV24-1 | TGTGCCACCAGTGGTGGCGCAGGCCACGAGCAGTACTTC | CATSGGAGHEQYF
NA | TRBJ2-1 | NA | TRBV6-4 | TGTGCCAGCAGTGAGGGACTGAACAATGAGCAGTTCTTC | CASSEGLNNEQFF
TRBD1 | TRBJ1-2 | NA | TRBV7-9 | TGTGCCAGCAGCGCTCCCGGGACAGACTTATCCTATGGCTACACCTTC | CASSAPGTDLSYGYTF
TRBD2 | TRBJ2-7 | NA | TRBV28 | TGTGCCAGCAGTTTAGGCGGGAGGTACTCCTACGAGCAGTACTTC | CASSLGGRYSYEQYF
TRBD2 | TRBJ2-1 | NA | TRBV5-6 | TGTGCCAGCAGCCTAAGGTCTAGCGGTGCGGGGTTTCGGTTCTTC | CASSLRSSGAGFRFF
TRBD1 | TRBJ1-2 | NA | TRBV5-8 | TGTGCCAGCAGCTCGGGACAGGGCTTTACCCGCTTGGGTGGCTACACCTTC | CASSSGQGFTRLGGYTF
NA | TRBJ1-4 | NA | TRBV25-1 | TGTGCCAGCAGTGAATTGGCACAGGTTAATGAAAAACTGTTTTTT | CASSELAQVNEKLFF
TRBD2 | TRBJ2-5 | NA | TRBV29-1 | TGCAGCGTGGCACCGGGACTAGAAGAGACCCAGTACTTC | CSVAPGLEETQYF
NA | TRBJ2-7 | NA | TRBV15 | TGTGCCACCAGCAGAGATCGCTACGAGCAGTACTTC | CATSRDRYEQYF
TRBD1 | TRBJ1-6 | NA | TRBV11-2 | TGTGCCAGCAGCTCCCTGACAGGGCCCTATAATTCACCCCTCCACTTT | CASSSLTGPYNSPLHF
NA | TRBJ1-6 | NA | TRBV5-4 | TGTGCCAGCAGCCGTCGGACAGATTATAATTCACCCCTCCACTTT | CASSRRTDYNSPLHF
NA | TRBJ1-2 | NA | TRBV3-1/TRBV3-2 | TGTGCCAGCAGCCAAGGTCGGGGTAACTATGGCTACACCTTC | CASSQGRGNYGYTF
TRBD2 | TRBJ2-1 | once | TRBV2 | TGTGCCAGCAGTCCGGGACTAGCGGACAATGAGCAGTTCTTC | CASSPGLADNEQFF
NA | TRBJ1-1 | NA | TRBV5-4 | TGTGCCAGCAGCGACAGTCCGGCCGGTAACACTGAAGCTTTCTTT | CASSDSPAGNTEAFF
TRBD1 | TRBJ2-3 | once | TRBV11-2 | TGTGCCAGCAGCCAAGGGACAGCCACAGATACGCAGTATTTT | CASSQGTATDTQYF
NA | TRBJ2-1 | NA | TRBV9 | TGTGCCAGCAGCGTAGCAATCGCGGGGAGCTACAATGAGCAGTTCTTC | CASSVAIAGSYNEQFF
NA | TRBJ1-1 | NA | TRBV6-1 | TGTGCCAGCAGTGACCGCAGGGTCCCCAGCGCTGAAGCTTTCTTT | CASSDRRVPSAEAFF
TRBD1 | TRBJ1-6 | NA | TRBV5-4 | TGTGCCAGTAGACCGGGGGACAGCCATTCACCCCTCCACTTT | CASRPGDSHSPLHF
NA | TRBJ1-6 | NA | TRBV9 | TGTGCCAGCAGCCCCGGGGGACGTCGCGAAATTTCACCCCTCCACTTT | CASSPGGRREISPLHF
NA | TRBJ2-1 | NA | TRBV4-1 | TGCGCCAGCAGCCAAGGGAGTACCAATTGGAATGAGCAGTTCTTC | CASSQGSTNWNEQFF
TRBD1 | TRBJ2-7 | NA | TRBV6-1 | TGTGCCAGCAGTGAGGTGGGCGGACAGGGGGTTCACGAGCAGTACTTC | CASSEVGGQGVHEQYF
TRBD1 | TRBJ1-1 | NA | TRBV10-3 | TGTGCCATCAGGGGACAGGGAAGAACTGAAGCTTTCTTT | CAIRGQGRTEAFF
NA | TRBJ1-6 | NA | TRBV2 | TGTGCCAGCAGCAGGGAAACCACTTCACCCCTCCACTTT | CASSRETTSPLHF
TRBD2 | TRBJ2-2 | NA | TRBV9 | TGTGCCAGCAGCGAGTCGGGACTAGCCATACCCGGGGAGCTGTTTTTT | CASSESGLAIPGELFF
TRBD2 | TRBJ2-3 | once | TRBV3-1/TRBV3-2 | TGTGCGGCTAGCGGGAGGGGCACAGATACGCAGTATTTT | CAASGRGTDTQYF
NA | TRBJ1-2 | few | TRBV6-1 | TGTGCCAGCAGTGAAATTGAGGGAATGGATGGCTACACCTTC | CASSEIEGMDGYTF
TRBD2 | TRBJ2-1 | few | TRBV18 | TGTGCCAGCTCACCGTTGAGTAGCGGGGGCCACTCCTACAATGAGCAGTTCTTC | CASSPLSSGGHSYNEQFF
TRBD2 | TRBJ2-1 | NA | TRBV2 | TGTGCCAGCAGTCCGCTTATAGCGGGAGGGTACAATGAGCAGTTCTTC | CASSPLIAGGYNEQFF
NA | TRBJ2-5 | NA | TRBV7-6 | TGTGCCAGCAGCCCCGACTATAGGGAACAGAAAGAGACCCAGTACTTC | CASSPDYREQKETQYF
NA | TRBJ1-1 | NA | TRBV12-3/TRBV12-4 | TGTGCCAGCAGTTCGGGGGTAACTGAAGCTTTCTTT | CASSSGVTEAFF
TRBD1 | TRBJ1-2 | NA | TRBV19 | TGTGCCAGTAGTACTAACCCGGGACAGGGCCTGGACCGGGATGGCTACACCTTC | CASSTNPGQGLDRDGYTF
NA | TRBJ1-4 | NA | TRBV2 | TGTGCCAGCAGGACTTTGGGGGCACCCAATGAAAAACTGTTTTTT | CASRTLGAPNEKLFF
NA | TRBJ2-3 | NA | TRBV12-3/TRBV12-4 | TGTGCCAGCAGTTCAGGTCATGCAGATACGCAGTATTTT | CASSSGHADTQYF
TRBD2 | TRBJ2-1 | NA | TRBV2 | TGTGCCAGCGGGGGGGGTAGCGGGAGAGGAGATGAGCAGTTCTTC | CASGGGSGRGDEQFF